This TCR beta chain came from a study of PD-1 blockade in classical Hodgkin lymphoma (dated by TCRdb to the early 2020s). For the study in its entirety: Nivolumab dosing was 3 mg/kg intravenously every 2 weeks, continuing until either disease progression or unacceptable toxicity. To define a peripheral blood immune signature of response to PD-1 blockade in classical Hodgkin lymphoma, the study combined TCR beta sequencing with CyTOF. The research as a whole found: Lower diversity was observed in patients in whom nivolumab was started less than 1 year after ASCT, and these patients were excluded from later analyses so that confounding by immune reconstitution would be avoided. Among trial patients, those achieving complete response had baseline diversity similar to that of newly diagnosed patients, while diversity was significantly lower in partial responders and progressors. Newly diagnosed patients were reported to have lower baseline TCR diversity than healthy donors, and relapsed/refractory patients were reported to have lower baseline TCR diversity still. A significant rise by C4D1 was seen in CD4+ but not CD8+ TCR diversity (p=0.0027 vs p=0.16), with the rise being most apparent in complete responders (p=0.02). Only a single clinical trial cohort was studied, and what caused the repertoire differences, possibly disease activity or prior therapy, remained undefined.

The Qiagen DNeasy kit was used to extract genomic DNA from unsorted PBMCs and from the negatively selected CD4+ and CD8+ fractions. Amplification of TCR beta CDR3 regions was done by immunoSEQ multiplex PCR with primers that anneal to V and J segments. Amplification bias was minimized using a synthetic immune receptor repertoire, and residual bias was removed computationally after sequencing. The authors processed their data as follows. Custom Python scripts were used to quantify repertoire diversity as the Shannon entropy index. Unsorted, CD4+ and CD8+ repertoires were analyzed separately, except for combined analyses in which CD4+ and CD8+ sequences were merged in silico. Clonal expansion was defined as at least a 2-fold frequency increase after treatment relative to C1D1, with a pseudocount of 0.5 for undetected baseline clones. Clones with 0 or 1 copy at C1D1 were defined as singleton clones, while clones with 2 or more copies were defined as non-singleton clones. Clones expanded in unsorted samples were labelled as CD4+, CD8+ or unknown by matching protein sequences in sorted samples from the same patient. Diversity changes from C1D1 to C4D1 were tested in paired samples using Wilcoxon tests. Held by TCRdb, this immuneACCESS table contains in-frame sequences only and omits some clones. Under half of the omission traces to an unresolved V gene where checked; the cause of the rest is unknown. V and J calls and clone size are given by that table; D and trimming were obtained from the DNA. This sample gives approximately 150,000 clones in total; about 78% of them show up just once. The ten largest clonotypes hold 9.2% of the sample.

Turning to this clone: Its specific antigen is unknown. Nothing much larger sits one base from this clone, and base qualities are not available.

Sample time point, as interpreted from the label and publication: cycle 2 day 1 (C2D1) of nivolumab. Every trial patient had relapsed following autologous stem cell transplantation, and prior brentuximab vedotin exposure was what differed among cohorts A, B and C. A total of under 70 patients with relapsed/refractory classical Hodgkin lymphoma made up the trial cohort, and each patient's best overall response was complete response, partial response or progressive disease. Trial patients were treated with single-agent nivolumab in the multi-cohort phase II CheckMate 205 trial. An independent review committee assessed best overall response by applying the 2007 International Working Group response criteria. PBMCs from the trial were collected at three points: immediately before nivolumab initiation (C1D1), and during therapy at cycle 2 day 1 and cycle 4 day 1. After peripheral blood was drawn into 8 mL Vacutainer Cell Preparation Tubes, PBMCs were isolated by centrifugation and then cryopreserved.

Reading the germline V gene gives CDR1 SQVTM and CDR2 ANQGSEA. For this chain, trimming is 6 bases at the V end and 4 bases at the J end, and the number of junction bases without a gene match is 5. The CDR3 contains 12 residues, cysteine and phenylalanine counted. Only the CDR3 region is kept as DNA, spanning 36 bases read in frame from base 1. The specimen was peripheral blood mononuclear cells (PBMCs), collected before the second cycle of nivolumab. The chain is made from TRBV29-1 and TRBJ2-7, with 8 central nucleotides matching TRBD1. The clonotype was recovered from a human donor with classical Hodgkin lymphoma. CDR3 sequence: CSVAGGGYEQYF. The DNA sequence is as follows: TGCAGCGTGGCAGGGGGCGGGTACGAGCAGTACTTC.